This section outlines one T cell receptor beta chain sequence together with its context. Its antigen is not yet known. There are no base qualities to consult, and no much larger clone falls within one base. The library came from the immunoSEQ multiplex PCR assay. For the multiplex PCR, a mixture combining 60 forward primers for TCR Vbeta segments and 13 reverse primers for TCR Jbeta segments was used. A multiplex PCR assay on genomic DNA amplified the CDR3 region of rearranged TCR beta genes. The Illumina HiSeq System was used to sequence the amplified TCR beta libraries as 87-base-pair reads. The authors' analysis ran thus. A later analysis tallied 75 million to 95 million unique TCR beta chains across the 700 or so repertoires, and around 9.9 million of those chains were shared by two or more donors. Raw reads were error-corrected and collapsed into unique sequences with a nearest-neighbor algorithm that merged closely related sequences to remove PCR and sequencing errors. CDR3 sequences were aligned to IMGT reference sequences to assign V, D and J gene segments. For a sequence to be retained, at least a six-nucleotide match to both a V gene segment and a J gene segment was required. A rearrangement was called productive if the CDR3 had no stop codons and remained in frame with V and J, and every other rearrangement was called non-productive. CDR3 was defined according to IMGT convention as the region running from the second conserved V-encoded cysteine to the conserved J-encoded phenylalanine. The earlier analysis of 500 to 650 of the donors excluded any sequence lacking an unambiguous match to a single V gene segment. An earlier analysis of 587 of the donors called V segments functional above 56.7% productive rearrangements and segregating when the between-donor standard deviation exceeded 5%. A statistical classification framework was built for diagnosing cytomegalovirus status from the catalog of TCR beta chain sequences. In a later analysis, TCR nucleotide sequences were compared against IMGT/GENE-DB human TR gene sequences so that V and J genes could be assigned. In a later analysis, CDR3 sequences and most-parsimonious VDJ recombination scenarios were assigned using the TCRdist pipeline. In a later analysis, each TCR beta chain was defined by its CDR3 amino acid sequence together with its V-gene family, and reads lacking a unique V-gene family were excluded. A later analysis removed 450 to 600 highly shared, low-generation-probability nucleotide sequences to deal with suspected cross-contamination and a sequencing artifact. For each public chain, a later analysis derived a clonal expansion index from normalized ranks of inferred template counts within each repertoire. In a later analysis, generation probabilities were computed with a VDJ recombination model fitted to out-of-frame rearrangements, and the resulting probabilities were checked against IGoR. In a later analysis, TCR-TCR, TCR-HLA and TCR-CMV co-occurrence was scored with hypergeometric tests, and a repertoire-size bias correction was applied to TCR pairs. A later analysis estimated false discovery rates by permuting HLA or CMV assignments 20 times. In a later analysis, co-occurring TCRs were grouped with DBSCAN, and TCRdist sequence similarity was added when clustering was performed within HLA-allele-positive subsets. Repertoires with fewer than 30,000 or more than 120,000 public chains were left out of co-occurrence clustering, as were several repertoires with anomalous nucleotide sharing. The table comes from immuneACCESS by way of TCRdb, which keeps in-frame sequences with V and J called. Part of the clones is missing from these tables; in studies checked, under half for an unresolved V gene and the rest for unknown reasons. V and J calls and clone size come straight from that table; D and trimming were deduced from the DNA. The sample records about 110,000 clones, under 85% of which are singletons. Together, the top ten hold over 4% of the sample.

This sample stems from a study of cytomegalovirus exposure and HLA in healthy donors (dated by TCRdb to 2016 to 2017). Study-level background: According to an earlier analysis of 587 of the donors, about 179 million T cells yielded 120 million or so unique TCR beta sequences and about 280 Gb of sequence data. The later analysis used no new phenotypic data to find candidate immune exposures, relying instead on TCR beta sequences and their occurrence across donors. Four to six DR-DQ haplotypes were handled as single units for association and clustering, since linkage in the cohort was strong. To predict cytomegalovirus infection status, the study combined high-throughput TCR immunosequencing, statistical association of individual TCRs with disease status, and machine learning. On average, roughly 250,000 unique TCR beta nucleotide sequences were sequenced per donor among a few hundred genotyped donors of the cohort, with about 17% of those sequences being non-productive. In a later analysis, previously published TCR beta repertoires from 670 or so donors were re-analyzed and high-resolution HLA genotyping was added so that TCR occurrence patterns could be studied. Alongside the repertoire data, information on donor age, sex, ethnicity and CMV serostatus was compiled. Every repertoire in the discovery cohort had been generated on one and the same sequencing platform. HLA typing covered class I and class II loci at four-digit resolution. An early release that covered several hundred HLA-typed donors contained 250 to 350 gigabases of sequencing data and 65 million to 100 million unique TCR sequences. Using immunosequencing, the study profiled T cell repertoires from fewer than 700 subjects and related those repertoires to cytomegalovirus serostatus. Along with the approximately 650-subject first cohort, a separate validation cohort of roughly 110 different subjects was used. Typing coverage differed by locus: A, B, C, DRB1 and DQB1 were typed in roughly 620-640 donors, DQA1 in 500 to 550, DPA1 in some 610, and DPB1 in 450 to 490. The study was designed to test whether signatures of past pathogen exposure could be identified by cataloging public T cell receptors. A later genetic analysis used genome-wide SNP genotypes for about 65% of the 666 donors, treating that subset as a discovery cohort. An earlier analysis of more than 450 of the donors used high-throughput TCR beta sequencing to judge whether each TCR beta V gene segment behaved as functional or pseudogenic. Among the roughly 400 genotyped donors, approximately 81% belonged to the genetic ancestry cluster associated with self-reported Caucasian donors. Findings and caveats that apply to the study as a whole: A later analysis associated about 17,000 TCR beta sequences with specific HLA alleles at a false discovery rate of 0.05. In a later analysis, HLA-associated TCR beta chains showed more clonal expansion and lower generation probabilities than non-associated chains that were equally common. A further reported finding was that TCR beta sequences accurately predicted the HLA-A and HLA-B alleles for most subjects in the first cohort. Broadly in line with IMGT annotations, most TCR beta V segments showed up in productive rearrangements about 87% or about 30% of the time in an earlier analysis of 450 to 750 of the donors. Several of the top co-occurrence clusters appeared to be linked to parvovirus B19, influenza, CMV and Epstein-Barr virus, according to a later analysis. A later genetic analysis reported fewer N-insertions in productive TCRs among donors in an Asian-associated ancestry cluster than the approximately 670-donor mean. Three of the identified cytomegalovirus-associated TCR beta chains were confirmed in vitro to be specific for cytomegalovirus antigens. The classifier was reported to diagnose cytomegalovirus status with high specificity and sensitivity in both the original cohort and the validation cohort. Strong co-occurrence of HLA alleles, especially DR and DQ, made assigning TCR associations to individual alleles difficult. The only immune exposure information available for the cohort was CMV serostatus. V-gene and J-gene trimming of TCR beta chains was associated with a missense DCLRE1C variant in a later genetic analysis, and the association was replicated in an independent cohort. Because the 87-base-pair reads could not distinguish some IMGT-functional V segments, including TRBV6-2 and TRBV6-3, those segments were excluded. A cluster of highly shared sequence variants was judged likely to represent a technical artifact of the sequencing pipeline. The presence/absence analyses assumed that sequencing depth was roughly uniform across donors, and that assumption may not be true. A total of 164 TCR beta chains were listed by the study as associated with cytomegalovirus. In this cohort, only TCR beta chains were sequenced, and detectable features were limited by the absence of alpha or paired-chain data. In a later analysis, the rate of TCR association differed among HLA loci, with DRB1 alleles having the most associated TCRs and HLA-C alleles having the fewest. Most TCR sequences were observed very rarely across donors, whereas some public TCRs were present in many individuals. Because HLA typing was missing for some donors at each locus, association tests included only the typed subset. It was suggested by the authors that the approach could potentially be generalized to other disease states and immunological phenotypes. Because counts were too low, approximately 18 rarely observed V segments, including chromosome 9 orphons, were excluded from the earlier analysis of about 500 of the donors. According to a later analysis, most CMV-associated TCR beta chains appeared to be HLA-restricted, and the HLA associations seemed to be driven largely by CMV exposure. Correlated functional status among segregating V segments might be attributable to linkage disequilibrium, but an unknown experimental factor could not be ruled out.

In total, approximately 610 healthy bone marrow donors made up the cohort. At the time of sampling, all cohort members were nominally healthy, though unrecorded immune exposures were likely present. The donor was CMV seropositive and was included in the group of 250 to 350 seropositive cohort members. A peripheral blood sample was collected from each donor, and TCR beta sequencing was performed on peripheral blood mononuclear cells. Genomic DNA extraction from the blood cell samples was performed with the Qiagen DNeasy Blood Extraction Kit. Germline trimming amounts to 3 bases on V and 7 bases on J, with 15 as the count of junction bases outside the gene matches. The CDR3 contains 17 residues, cysteine and phenylalanine counted. The only DNA kept is the CDR3, 51 bases in frame from the first base. The germline V gene gives CDR1 as SNHLY and CDR2 as FYNNEI.

The receptor was derived from a young man in good health and CMV-seropositive. The sequence links TRBV2 to TRBJ2-1; 7 middle bases align to TRBD2. The sample taken for sequencing was PBMCs. The DNA sequence is TGTGCCAGCAGTGATCTCGCGGGGGATCTTACAGTGAATGAGCAGTTCTTC. The resulting protein is CASSDLAGDLTVNEQFF.